This TCR beta chain was identified in a study of blood T cell repertoires in COVID-19. Study context: The origin of the acute and convalescent COVID-19 samples was the United States, Italy and Spain. T cells, B-cell-depleted T cells, or PBMCs provided the cDNA or gDNA that served as material.

V was cut by 1 base and J by 3 bases, with 16 bases left in between. Germline V gene sequence: CDR1 LGHNA, CDR2 YSLEER. CDR3 length: 17 residues. The study recruited people aged roughly 18 to 95 years across roughly 23 US areas. Original handling: Reference gene primer amplification gave estimated nucleated cell counts. The method was immunoSEQ multiplex PCR; TCRdb's version includes in-frame clones alone and lacks a portion of them. The V and J calls and the clone size are those of that table, but D and trimming were determined from the DNA. The sample records 250,000 to 350,000 clones, approximately 86% being singletons.

The source of this sequence is a woman under 40 who had recovered from COVID-19. The specimen sequenced was PBMCs or T cells enriched from blood (not recorded which). The rearrangement links TRBV4-3 to TRBJ2-1, with D perhaps TRBD2 (7 bases). CDR3 sequence reads: CASSQALGGAFYNEQFF. DNA for the CDR3: TGCGCCAGCAGCCAAGCCTTAGGGGGGGCCTTCTACAATGAGCAGTTCTTC.